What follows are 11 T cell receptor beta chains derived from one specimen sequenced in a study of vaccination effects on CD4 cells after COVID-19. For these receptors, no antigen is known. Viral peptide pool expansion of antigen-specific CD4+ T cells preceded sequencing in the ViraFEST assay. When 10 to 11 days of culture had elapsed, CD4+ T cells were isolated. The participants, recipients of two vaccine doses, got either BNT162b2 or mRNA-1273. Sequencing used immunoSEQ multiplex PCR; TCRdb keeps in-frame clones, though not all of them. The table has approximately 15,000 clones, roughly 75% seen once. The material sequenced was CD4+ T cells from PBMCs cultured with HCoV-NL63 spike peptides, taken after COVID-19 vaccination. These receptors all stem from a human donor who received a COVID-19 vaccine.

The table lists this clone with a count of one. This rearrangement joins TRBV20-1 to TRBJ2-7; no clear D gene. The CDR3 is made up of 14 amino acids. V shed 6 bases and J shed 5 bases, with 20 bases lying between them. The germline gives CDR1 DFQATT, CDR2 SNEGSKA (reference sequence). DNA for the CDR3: TGCAGTGCGAGTCCAGACTCTTTATCCAACGAGCAGTACTTC. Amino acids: CSASPDSLSNEQYF.

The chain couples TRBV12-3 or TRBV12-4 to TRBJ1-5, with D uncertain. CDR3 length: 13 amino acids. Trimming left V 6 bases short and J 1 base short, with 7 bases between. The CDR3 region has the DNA TGTGCCAGCAGCCCCGCCAGCAATCAGCCCCAGCATTTT. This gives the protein CASSPASNQPQHF.

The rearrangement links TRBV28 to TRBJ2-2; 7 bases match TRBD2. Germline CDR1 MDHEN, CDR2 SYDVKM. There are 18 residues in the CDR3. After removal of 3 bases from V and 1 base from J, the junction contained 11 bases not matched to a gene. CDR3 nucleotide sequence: TGTGCCAGCAGTTTTGTGGGGGAGGGCCTGTTGAACACCGGGGAGCTGTTTTTT. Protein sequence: CASSFVGEGLLNTGELFF.

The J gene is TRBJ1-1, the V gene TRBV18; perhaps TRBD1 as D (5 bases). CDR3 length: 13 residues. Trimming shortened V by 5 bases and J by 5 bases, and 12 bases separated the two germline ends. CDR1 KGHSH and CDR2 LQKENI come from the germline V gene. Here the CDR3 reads CASSGPRGTEAFF. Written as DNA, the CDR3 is TGTGCCAGCTCAGGCCCCCGGGGGACTGAAGCTTTCTTT.

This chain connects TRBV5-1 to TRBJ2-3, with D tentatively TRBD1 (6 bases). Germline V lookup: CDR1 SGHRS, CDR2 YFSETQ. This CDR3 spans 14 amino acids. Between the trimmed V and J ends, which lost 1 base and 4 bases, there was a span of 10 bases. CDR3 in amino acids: CASSLMDSADTQYF. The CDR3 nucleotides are TGCGCCAGCAGCTTGATGGACAGCGCAGATACGCAGTATTTT.

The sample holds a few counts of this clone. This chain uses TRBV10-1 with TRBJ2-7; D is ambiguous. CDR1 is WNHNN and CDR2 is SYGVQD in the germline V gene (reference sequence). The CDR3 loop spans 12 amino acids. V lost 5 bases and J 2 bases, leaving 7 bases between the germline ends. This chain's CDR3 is CASSYGPYEQYF. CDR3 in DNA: TGCGCCAGCAGTTACGGGCCCTACGAGCAGTACTTC.

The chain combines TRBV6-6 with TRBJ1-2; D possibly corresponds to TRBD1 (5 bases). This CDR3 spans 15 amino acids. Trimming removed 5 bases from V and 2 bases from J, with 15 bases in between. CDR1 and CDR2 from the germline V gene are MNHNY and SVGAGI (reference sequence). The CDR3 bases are TGTGCCAGCAGTGCCCGGGGCTTAAGAAACTATGGCTACACCTTC. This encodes CASSARGLRNYGYTF.

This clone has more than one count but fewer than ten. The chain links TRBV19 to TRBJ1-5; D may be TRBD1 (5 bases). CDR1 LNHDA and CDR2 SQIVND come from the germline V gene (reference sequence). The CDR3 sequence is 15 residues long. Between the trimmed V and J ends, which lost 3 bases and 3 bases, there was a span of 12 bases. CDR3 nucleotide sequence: TGTGCCAGTAGTATGGCAGGGTGGGACAATCAGCCCCAGCATTTT. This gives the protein CASSMAGWDNQPQHF.

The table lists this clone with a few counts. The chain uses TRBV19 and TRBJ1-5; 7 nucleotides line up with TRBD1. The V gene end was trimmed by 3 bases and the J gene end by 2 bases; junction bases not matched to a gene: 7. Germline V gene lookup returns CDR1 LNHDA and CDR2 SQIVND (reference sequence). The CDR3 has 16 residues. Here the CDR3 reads CASSITGVRGNQPQHF. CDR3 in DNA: TGTGCCAGTAGTATTACAGGGGTCAGGGGCAATCAGCCCCAGCATTTT.

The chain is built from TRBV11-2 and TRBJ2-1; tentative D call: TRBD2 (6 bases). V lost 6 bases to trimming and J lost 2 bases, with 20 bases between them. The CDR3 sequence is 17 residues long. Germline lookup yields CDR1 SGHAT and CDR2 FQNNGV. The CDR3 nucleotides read TGTGCCAGCAGTCGGGGGAGGCGGGGAAGTCCCTACAATGAGCAGTTCTTC. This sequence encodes CASSRGRRGSPYNEQFF.

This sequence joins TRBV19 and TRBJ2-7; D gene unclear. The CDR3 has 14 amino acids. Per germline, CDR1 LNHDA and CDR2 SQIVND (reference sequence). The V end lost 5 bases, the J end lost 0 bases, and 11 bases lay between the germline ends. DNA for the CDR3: TGTGCCAGTAGTCTCTCATACAGCTCCTACGAGCAGTACTTC. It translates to CASSLSYSSYEQYF.